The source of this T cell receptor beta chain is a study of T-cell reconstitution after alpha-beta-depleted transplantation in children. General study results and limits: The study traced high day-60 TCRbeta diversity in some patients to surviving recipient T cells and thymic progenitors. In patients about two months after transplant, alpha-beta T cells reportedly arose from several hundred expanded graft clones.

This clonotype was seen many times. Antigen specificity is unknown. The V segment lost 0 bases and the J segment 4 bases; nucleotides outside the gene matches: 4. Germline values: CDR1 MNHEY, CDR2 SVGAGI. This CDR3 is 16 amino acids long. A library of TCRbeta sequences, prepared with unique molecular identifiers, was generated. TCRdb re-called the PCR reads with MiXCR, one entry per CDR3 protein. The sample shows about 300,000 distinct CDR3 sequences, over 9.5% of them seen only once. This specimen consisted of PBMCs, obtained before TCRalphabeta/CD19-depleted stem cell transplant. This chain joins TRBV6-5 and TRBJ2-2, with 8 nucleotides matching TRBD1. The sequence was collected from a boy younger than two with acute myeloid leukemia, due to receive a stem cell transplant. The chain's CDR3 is CASSYSDRARTGELFF. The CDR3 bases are TGTGCCAGCAGTTACTCGGACAGGGCGCGCACCGGGGAGCTGTTTTTT.